The 31 T cell receptor beta chains below all came from one sample that was sequenced in a study of blood T cell repertoires in COVID-19. The table came from immunoSEQ multiplex PCR; TCRdb's copy has only in-frame clones and leaves some out. The data show approximately 150,000 clones, about 79% seen once. The sequenced material came from peripheral blood. These receptors all stem from a woman between 45 and 60 years old in a cohort sampled during active or convalescent COVID-19.

The V call is TRBV9, the J call TRBJ1-4; D uncertain. This CDR3 spans 14 amino acids. Trimming removed 1 base at V and 0 bases at J, with 4 bases between. The germline gives CDR1 SGDLS, CDR2 YYNGEE. CDR3 nucleotide sequence: TGTGCCAGCAGCGTATCCGCAACTAATGAAAAACTGTTTTTT. This gives the protein CASSVSATNEKLFF.

Comment on this clone: The junction departs from germline at one end; a sequencing error may be responsible. The rearrangement joins TRBV6-6 to TRBJ2-3; 9 bases are a match to TRBD2. Per germline, CDR1 MNHNY and CDR2 SVGAGI (reference sequence). The CDR3 loop spans 16 amino acids. This chain's CDR3 is CASSYSRAGGYDTQYF. DNA for the CDR3: TGTGCCAGCAGCTACTCACGAGCGGGGGGTTACGATACGCAGTATTTT.

Remarks on this clone: The junction departs from germline at one end; a sequencing error may be responsible. The chain recombines TRBV19 with TRBJ2-1; the D gene is possibly TRBD1 (6 bases). CDR3 length: 12 residues. CDR1 and CDR2 (germline): LNHDA, SQIVND (reference sequence). CDR3 loop: CATRQDHKEQFF. CDR3 DNA: TGTGCCACGAGACAGGATCACAAAGAGCAGTTCTTC.

This clone was observed once. The gene calls are TRBV7-2 and TRBJ2-2; 11 bases are a match to TRBD2. From germline, CDR1 is SGHTA and CDR2 FQGNSA. V gave up 9 bases and J gave up 1 base; unmatched junction bases: 1. The CDR3 has 14 amino acids. CDR3 nucleotides: TGTGCCAGAGGGACTAGCGGGAACACCGGGGAGCTGTTTTTT. As protein: CARGTSGNTGELFF.

The chain joins TRBV5-4 to TRBJ1-5; no clear D. Trimming took off 3 bases at V and 4 bases at J, with 8 bases between the two ends. Per the germline V gene, CDR1 is SGHNT and CDR2 is YYREEE (reference sequence). There are 13 residues in the CDR3. The CDR3 region has the DNA TGTGCCAGCAGCTACGAGGAAAATCAGCCCCAGCATTTT. It is translated as CASSYEENQPQHF.

The chain employs TRBV9 and TRBJ1-1; 7 bases are shared with TRBD1. The CDR3 has 14 residues. The germline V gene encodes CDR1 SGDLS and CDR2 YYNGEE. Trimming took 0 bases from V and 4 from J; bases not matched to a gene: 3. The CDR3 loop reads CASSVGQGGTEAFF. CDR3 DNA: TGTGCCAGCAGCGTAGGTCAGGGGGGCACTGAAGCTTTCTTT.

This clone was recorded once. The chain couples TRBV24-1 to TRBJ2-1; D gene ambiguous. Trimming removed 2 bases at V and 0 bases at J, with 7 bases between. The CDR3 is made up of 15 amino acids. CDR1 KGHDR and CDR2 SFDVKD come from the germline V gene. This chain's CDR3 is CATSDSAVSYNEQFF. In DNA, the CDR3 is TGTGCCACCAGTGATTCTGCAGTCTCCTACAATGAGCAGTTCTTC.

This chain uses TRBV3-1 (or the pseudogene TRBV3-2) with TRBJ1-4; 9 bases fit TRBD1. Germline CDR1 LGHDT, CDR2 YNNKEL (reference sequence). The CDR3 length is 18 residues. V was pared by 5 bases and J by 0 bases, with 10 bases of the junction left unmatched. The CDR3 nucleotides are TGTGCCAGCAGCGACAAGGGACAGGGTTTTGCAACTAATGAAAAACTGTTTTTT. Amino acids: CASSDKGQGFATNEKLFF.

The rearrangement uses TRBV18 and TRBJ1-5, with 7 bases matching TRBD1. The CDR3 is made up of 15 amino acids. The germline gives CDR1 KGHSH, CDR2 LQKENI. V lost 3 bases to trimming and J lost 2 bases; unmatched junction nucleotides: 4. CDR3 sequence: CASSPQGVGNQPQHF. DNA of the CDR3: TGTGCCAGCTCACCCCAGGGGGTAGGCAATCAGCCCCAGCATTTT.

The chain uses TRBV7-2 and TRBJ2-1; TRBD2 matches 11 bases. The junction had 11 bases not matched to a gene; V was cut back by 5 bases and J by 14 bases. CDR1 is SGHTA and CDR2 is FQGNSA in the germline V gene. CDR3 size: 14 residues. CDR3 bases: TGTGCCAGCAGCGATAGCGGGGGGGCCGACAAAAAGTTCTTC. Translating it yields CASSDSGGADKKFF.

The chain combines TRBV6-5 with TRBJ2-7; weak D call: TRBD2 (5 bases). The V gene's germline CDR1 is MNHEY and CDR2 SVGAGI. The V end was cut by 6 bases, the J end by 4 bases, with 16 bases between. The CDR3 loop spans 14 amino acids. CDR3 coding DNA: TGTGCCAGCAGCTACAGATTGGGCGGGTACGAGCAGTACTTC. Its translation: CASSYRLGGYEQYF.

The chain recombines TRBV6-2 or TRBV6-3 with TRBJ1-1; unclear D gene. Trimming left V 1 base short and J 1 base short, with 4 bases between. This CDR3 comprises 13 residues. Germline CDR1 is MNHEY and CDR2 is SVGEGT. The CDR3 DNA is TGTGCCAGCAGTTACTTCGGGAACACTGAAGCTTTCTTT. This gives the protein CASSYFGNTEAFF.

In this sample, this clone turned up a few times. The chain employs TRBV6-5 and TRBJ1-5, with D unresolved. The CDR3 is made up of 13 amino acids. Deletions cut 10 bases from V and 0 bases from J, with 10 bases between. Germline-derived CDR1 and CDR2 are MNHEY and SVGAGI. CDR3 DNA sequence: TGTGCCATTGAATCCTATAGCAATCAGCCCCAGCATTTT. Translated: CAIESYSNQPQHF.

CDR3 nucleotides: TGTGCCAGCAGCGTACTCGTAGGGACAGGGGGCCAGACCGGGGAGCTGTTTTTT. Translating it yields CASSVLVGTGGQTGELFF. The chain couples TRBV9 to TRBJ2-2; 12 bases map to TRBD1. Germline values: CDR1 SGDLS, CDR2 YYNGEE. This CDR3 contains 18 residues. The ends lost 1 base at V and 5 bases at J; junction bases unmatched: 9.

This clone was recorded a few times. The chain combines TRBV19 with TRBJ1-6; no reliable D call. Looked up from germline, CDR1 is LNHDA and CDR2 is SQIVND (reference sequence). V was trimmed by 1 base and J by 13 bases, leaving 8 bases between them. CDR3 length equals 12 residues. The CDR3 bases are TGTGCCAGTAGTATAGGCTCCGCGCCCCTCCACTTT. Translation: CASSIGSAPLHF. The full variable domain, in which reference TRBV19 and TRBJ1-6 provide the parts outside the CDR3, is DGGITQSPKYLFRKEGQNVTLSCEQNLNHDAMYWYRQDPGQGLRLIYYSQIVNDFQKGDIAEGYSVSREKKESFPLTVTSAQKNPTAFYLCASSIGSAPLHFGNGTRLTVT.

This chain joins TRBV6-1 and TRBJ1-5, with D unclear. The CDR3 runs 16 residues. Trimming took off 1 base at V and 4 bases at J, with 14 bases between the two ends. Germline CDR1 reads MNHNS; CDR2 reads SASEGT. The CDR3 DNA is TGTGCCAGCAGTGAAGACCCAGTGAGGCCGAATCAGCCCCAGCATTTT. It specifies CASSEDPVRPNQPQHF.

Points on this clone: At one end, the junction sequence differs from germline, possibly due to a read error. V is TRBV29-1 and J is TRBJ2-7; D possibly corresponds to TRBD2 (6 bases). This CDR3 spans 13 amino acids. Per the germline V gene, CDR1 is SQVTM and CDR2 is ANQGSEA. The CDR3 reads CSVEDPGSGEALF. For the CDR3, the DNA is TGCAGCGTTGAAGATCCTGGGTCCGGGGAGGCTCTGTTC.

The chain has TRBV9 and TRBJ2-1, with TRBD2 matching 7 bases. The CDR3 contains 16 residues. Per germline, CDR1 SGDLS and CDR2 YYNGEE. J lost 2 bases, V lost 4 bases, and 9 bases had no gene match. CDR3: CASSPSGAPAYNEQFF. The CDR3 coding sequence is TGTGCCAGCAGCCCAAGCGGGGCACCCGCCTACAATGAGCAGTTCTTC.

This sequence joins TRBV5-1 and TRBJ2-5; TRBD2 matches 8 bases. The CDR3 covers 18 residues. V lost 5 bases, J lost 2 bases, and 17 bases stayed unmatched. Germline CDR1 SGHRS, CDR2 YFSETQ. The CDR3 DNA is TGCGCCAGCAGTCCATACAGCATAACCCGGGGGGGGCAAGAGACCCAGTACTTC. Protein sequence: CASSPYSITRGGQETQYF.

This chain uses TRBV2 with TRBJ2-1, with D possibly being TRBD1 (5 bases). In germline, CDR1 is SNHLY, CDR2 FYNNEI. The V end lost 7 bases, the J end lost 8 bases, and 18 bases lay between the germline ends. This CDR3 comprises 14 residues. The CDR3, as DNA: TGTGCCAGCAAATCTCCAGGGCGGCCCGATGAGCAGTTCTTC. This sequence encodes CASKSPGRPDEQFF.

This clone was seen just once. The V call is TRBV4-1, the J call TRBJ2-7, with a possible D match to TRBD2 (5 bases). V shed 0 bases and J shed 2 bases, with 8 bases lying between them. CDR3 length: 14 amino acids. Germline loops: CDR1 MGHRA, CDR2 YSYEKL. In nucleotides, the CDR3 is TGCGCCAGCAGCCAAGAACGGGAAACCTACGAGCAGTACTTC. Translating it yields CASSQERETYEQYF.

The genes are TRBV11-2 and TRBJ2-7; TRBD1 matches 8 bases. Trimming removed 5 bases from V and 7 bases from J; junction bases left unmatched: 10. CDR1 is SGHAT and CDR2 is FQNNGV in the germline V gene. The CDR3 extends over 14 amino acids. CDR3: CASSPSRGRWEQYF. The DNA of the CDR3 is TGTGCCAGCAGCCCCTCCAGGGGGCGATGGGAGCAGTACTTC.

The chain employs TRBV3-1 (or the pseudogene TRBV3-2) and TRBJ2-7; D perhaps matches TRBD1 (6 bases). Per the germline V gene, CDR1 is LGHDT and CDR2 is YNNKEL (reference sequence). The CDR3 extends over 15 amino acids. Trimming removed 0 bases at V and 3 bases at J, with 12 bases between. CDR3 DNA: TGTGCCAGCAGCCAAGAAAGCAGGGGTAGCTACGAGCAGTACTTC. It codes for CASSQESRGSYEQYF.

The chain combines TRBV27 with TRBJ1-1; D remains ambiguous. Germline lookup yields CDR1 MNHEY and CDR2 SMNVEV (reference sequence). Trimming took 10 bases from V and 5 from J, leaving 17 bases between them. CDR3 size: 13 residues. The CDR3 is CATMSAGRTEAFF. The CDR3 nucleotides are TGTGCCACAATGTCAGCGGGCCGGACTGAAGCTTTCTTT.

The chain carries TRBV25-1 and TRBJ1-2, with TRBD1 matching 9 bases. V shed 5 bases and J 14 bases; nucleotides not matched to a gene: 15. Germline lookup yields CDR1 MGHDK and CDR2 SYGVNS. The CDR3 consists of 14 residues. The CDR3 here is CASSSGTGPHMVTF. The CDR3 region has the DNA TGTGCCAGCAGTTCCGGGACAGGGCCCCACATGGTGACCTTC.

The chain has TRBV6-1 and TRBJ2-7, with 8 bases matching TRBD1. From germline, CDR1 is MNHNS and CDR2 SASEGT. The CDR3 extends over 16 amino acids. J gave up 2 bases and V 3 bases, and 9 bases lay outside the gene matches. The DNA for the CDR3 is TGTGCCAGCAGTGACATGGGACAGGCTATCACCTACGAGCAGTACTTC. This gives the protein CASSDMGQAITYEQYF.

The chain couples TRBV19 to TRBJ2-1, with TRBD1 identical over 8 bases. The CDR3 runs 15 residues. Trimming took 1 base from V and 2 from J; bases not matched to a gene: 1. Germline assignment: CDR1 LNHDA and CDR2 SQIVND (reference sequence). The CDR3 sequence: CASSIGQGTYNEQFF. The CDR3 DNA follows: TGTGCCAGTAGTATAGGACAGGGGACCTACAATGAGCAGTTCTTC.

The rearrangement links TRBV27 to TRBJ2-2; D perhaps matches TRBD2 (7 bases). The CDR3 spans 14 residues. The V gene lost 7 bases and the J gene lost 4 bases, with 13 bases spanning the gap. Germline assignment: CDR1 MNHEY and CDR2 SMNVEV (reference sequence). CDR3 residues: CASTGGLGTGELFF. DNA of the CDR3: TGTGCCAGCACCGGGGGGCTAGGCACCGGGGAGCTGTTTTTT.

The chain joins TRBV19 to TRBJ1-4, with D tentatively TRBD1 (5 bases). The V end was cut by 1 base, the J end by 3 bases, with 9 bases between. Looked up from germline, CDR1 is LNHDA and CDR2 is SQIVND (reference sequence). This CDR3 comprises 15 residues. The DNA of the CDR3 is TGTGCCAGTAGTATAGTAGGGGCGGCTAATGAAAAACTGTTTTTT. Translated, it gives CASSIVGAANEKLFF.

The gene calls are TRBV6-2 or TRBV6-3 and TRBJ2-1; D possibly corresponds to TRBD1 (7 bases). The ends were cut back, 2 bases at V and 6 bases at J, with 14 bases in the middle. The CDR3 is 15 residues long. The V gene's germline CDR1 is MNHEY and CDR2 SVGEGT. For the CDR3, the DNA is TGTGCCAGCAGTTACCCCAGGGGGGAACCCAATGAGCAGTTCTTC. Protein sequence: CASSYPRGEPNEQFF.

V gene TRBV5-4 combines with J gene TRBJ2-2, with 8 nucleotides matching TRBD2. Trimming took 0 bases from V and 6 from J; bases not matched to a gene: 1. The CDR3 consists of 14 residues. The germline CDR1 and CDR2 sequences are SGHNT and YYREEE (reference sequence). CDR3 nucleotides: TGTGCCAGCAGCTTGGGGCGGGGGGCCGGGGAGCTGTTTTTT. It encodes CASSLGRGAGELFF.